The 21 T cell receptor beta chains below were found in one sample sequenced in a study of T cell responses to AZD1222 COVID-19 vaccine. Profiling relied on immunoSEQ multiplex PCR, and the TCRdb table lists in-frame clones only, not all of them. The sample lists 150,000 to 200,000 clones, about 90% seen once, with 0.9% to 1.2% in the top ten. The sample was peripheral blood, taken 28 days after the second AZD1222 dose. The receptors stem from an adult who received the AZD1222 COVID-19 vaccine.

The rearrangement links TRBV7-3 to TRBJ2-5; either TRBD1 or TRBD2 may supply D (5 bases each). CDR1 and CDR2 (germline): SGHTA, FQGTGA. This CDR3 is built from 13 residues. V shed 1 base and J shed 5 bases, with 8 bases lying between them. The CDR3 nucleotides are TGTGCCAGCAGCTTAAAGTGGGGGGAGACCCAGTACTTC. It encodes CASSLKWGETQYF.

The CDR3 loop is CASSSAFESSYEQYF. Here the CDR3 DNA reads TGTGCCAGCAGTTCGGCCTTCGAGAGCTCCTACGAGCAGTACTTC. The chain couples TRBV6-5 to TRBJ2-7; unclear D gene. The V and J ends lost 4 bases and 0 bases respectively, with 13 bases between them. Germline CDR1 reads MNHEY; CDR2 reads SVGAGI. The CDR3 runs to 15 residues.

The V call is TRBV5-1, the J call TRBJ1-4, with a tentative D call TRBD1 (5 bases). Germline CDR1 is SGHRS and CDR2 is YFSETQ. This CDR3 comprises 15 residues. Deletions cut 0 bases from V and 8 bases from J, with 14 bases between. The chain's CDR3 is CASSLASRVGEKLFF. The CDR3 nucleotides are TGCGCCAGCAGCTTGGCTTCCAGGGTAGGAGAAAAACTGTTTTTT. Supplemented by reference TRBV5-1 and TRBJ1-4, the full variable domain reads KAGVTQTPRYLIKTRGQQVTLSCSPISGHRSVSWYQQTPGQGLQFLFEYFSETQRNKGNFPGRFSGRQFSNSRSEMNVSTLELGDSALYLCASSLASRVGEKLFFGSGTQLSVL.

The genes are TRBV30 and TRBJ1-5; D uncertain. There are 15 residues in the CDR3. Germline V gives CDR1 GTSNPN, CDR2 SVGIG (reference sequence). The ends were cut back, 0 bases at V and 6 bases at J, with 15 bases in the middle. DNA for the CDR3: TGTGCCTGGAGTGTAAACTTCCCCCGAGGTCAGCCCCAGCATTTT. Translated: CAWSVNFPRGQPQHF.

J is TRBJ2-5 and V is TRBV18; a possible D gene is TRBD2 (5 bases). There are 15 residues in the CDR3. The V gene's germline CDR1 is KGHSH and CDR2 LQKENI. Between the trimmed V and J ends, which lost 1 base and 4 bases, there was a span of 13 bases. CDR3 sequence (DNA): TGTGCCAGCTCACCACTGGGTACGGGGTCAGAGACCCAGTACTTC. Protein sequence: CASSPLGTGSETQYF. The whole variable domain, remainder taken from reference TRBV18 and TRBJ2-5, is NAGVMQNPRHLVRRRGQEARLRCSPMKGHSHVYWYRQLPEEGLKFMVYLQKENIIDESGMPKERFSAEFPKEGPSILRIQQVVRGDSAAYFCASSPLGTGSETQYFGPGTRLLVL.

V is TRBV18 and J is TRBJ2-5, with D tentatively TRBD1 (5 bases). The CDR3 covers 14 residues. Germline V gene data show CDR1 as KGHSH and CDR2 as LQKENI. Trimming left V 4 bases short and J 3 bases short, with 12 bases between. CDR3 amino acids: CASSLQGFEETQYF. CDR3 bases: TGTGCCAGCTCACTTCAGGGTTTCGAAGAGACCCAGTACTTC.

The chain carries TRBV12-3 or TRBV12-4 and TRBJ2-1, with D hard to call. Trimming removed 0 bases at V and 10 bases at J, with 10 bases between. This CDR3 region has 13 residues. The DNA for the CDR3 is TGTGCCAGCAGTTTAGCGGAAACTCGGGAGCAGTTCTTC. This sequence encodes CASSLAETREQFF.

DNA of the CDR3: TGTGCCAGCAGTAGGGACAGAGGGCAAGAGACCCAGTACTTC. Its translation is CASSRDRGQETQYF. The chain carries TRBV2 and TRBJ2-5, with TRBD1 matching over 7 bases. The germline V gene encodes CDR1 SNHLY and CDR2 FYNNEI. The CDR3 contains 14 residues. Germline trimming cut 5 bases from V and 2 bases from J; bases unmatched to any gene: 5.

The V call is TRBV19, the J call TRBJ2-5; maybe TRBD2 (6 bases). There are 15 residues in the CDR3. The V end lost 2 bases, the J end lost 1 base, and 11 bases lay between the germline ends. Germline CDR1 LNHDA, CDR2 SQIVND (reference sequence). The CDR3: CASSITGRPQETQYF. DNA of the CDR3: TGTGCCAGTAGTATAACCGGGAGACCCCAAGAGACCCAGTACTTC.

The chain recombines TRBV29-1 with TRBJ2-5; 8 bases agree with TRBD2. The germline V gene encodes CDR1 SQVTM and CDR2 ANQGSEA. This CDR3 is 13 amino acids long. After removal of 7 bases from V and 5 bases from J, the junction contained 9 bases not matched to a gene. CDR3 sequence reads: CSAAGLAAETQYF. DNA of the CDR3: TGCAGCGCCGCTGGACTAGCCGCGGAGACCCAGTACTTC.

V and J are TRBV27 and TRBJ2-7, with TRBD2 identical over 11 bases. V was pared by 6 bases and J by 5 bases, with 12 bases of the junction left unmatched. Germline V lookup: CDR1 MNHEY, CDR2 SMNVEV (reference sequence). This CDR3 contains 16 residues. CDR3 nucleotide sequence: TGTGCCAGCAGACCTGTCGGGACTAGCGGTTGGAACGAGCAGTACTTC. This sequence encodes CASRPVGTSGWNEQYF.

V and J are TRBV14 and TRBJ2-5; possibly TRBD1 for D (7 bases). Germline CDR1 is SGHDN and CDR2 is FVKESK. CDR3 length: 15 residues. The V gene lost 4 bases and the J gene lost 2 bases, with 14 bases spanning the gap. Written as DNA, the CDR3 is TGTGCCAGCAGCCCCAGCAGGGGGGTGCAAGAGACCCAGTACTTC. This codes for CASSPSRGVQETQYF. Drawing the rest from reference TRBV14 and TRBJ2-5, the complete variable domain is EAGVTQFPSHSVIEKGQTVTLRCDPISGHDNLYWYRRVMGKEIKFLLHFVKESKQDESGMPNNRFLAERTGGTYSTLKVQPAELEDSGVYFCASSPSRGVQETQYFGPGTRLLVL.

The chain employs TRBV12-5 and TRBJ2-7, with 11 bases identical to TRBD1. Per germline, CDR1 LGHNT and CDR2 FRNRAP. Trimming cost V 1 base and J 3 bases; bases outside gene matches: 8. This CDR3 spans 17 amino acids. The CDR3 loop reads CASGLAHPGQGVYEQYF. CDR3 in DNA: TGTGCTAGTGGTTTGGCCCACCCGGGACAGGGGGTCTACGAGCAGTACTTC.

The chain links TRBV19 to TRBJ2-3, with D possibly TRBD2 on 7 matching bases. Trimming pared 3 bases from V and 8 bases from J, leaving 21 bases between. Germline assignment: CDR1 LNHDA and CDR2 SQIVND (reference sequence). This CDR3 spans 16 amino acids. CDR3 DNA sequence: TGTGCCAGTAGTATCCTGGGAGGGGGGCAGGAGGGTACGCAGTATTTT. It is translated as CASSILGGGQEGTQYF.

This sequence joins TRBV6-5 and TRBJ1-1, with D hard to call. The germline V gene has CDR1 MNHEY and CDR2 SVGAGI. Trimming took 2 bases from V and 1 from J, leaving 14 bases between them. This CDR3 spans 16 amino acids. This chain's CDR3 is CASSYTAAIWNTEAFF. Written as DNA, the CDR3 is TGTGCCAGCAGTTACACGGCGGCGATCTGGAACACTGAAGCTTTCTTT.

The chain has TRBV5-1 and TRBJ1-4; D remains unclear. V dropped 0 bases and J dropped 4 bases, with 7 bases sitting between them. There are 14 residues in the CDR3. CDR1 and CDR2 (germline): SGHRS, YFSETQ. As DNA, the CDR3 is TGCGCCAGCAGCTTGGACAGATTTAATGAAAAACTGTTTTTT. Residues: CASSLDRFNEKLFF.

Only a few counts were recorded for this clone. CDR3 sequence: CASSVETGATGELFF. CDR3 DNA sequence: TGTGCCAGCAGCGTAGAGACGGGGGCCACCGGGGAGCTGTTTTTT. This rearrangement joins TRBV9 to TRBJ2-2; perhaps D is TRBD1 or TRBD2 (6 bases each). Trimming took off 0 bases at V and 4 bases at J, with 10 bases between the two ends. Germline CDR1 is SGDLS and CDR2 is YYNGEE. The CDR3 contains 15 residues. The variable domain in full, completed from reference TRBV9 and TRBJ2-2, reads DSGVTQTPKHLITATGQRVTLRCSPRSGDLSVYWYQQSLDQGLQFLIQYYNGEERAKGNILERFSAQQFPDLHSELNLSSLELGDSALYFCASSVETGATGELFFGEGSRLTVL.

V is TRBV6-5 and J is TRBJ1-3; tentatively, D is TRBD1 (6 bases). The V end was cut by 8 bases, the J end by 3 bases, with 8 bases between. The CDR3 runs 12 residues. The germline gives CDR1 MNHEY, CDR2 SVGAGI. This chain's CDR3 is CASGGLGNTIYF. For the CDR3, the DNA is TGTGCCAGCGGGGGGCTTGGAAACACCATATATTTT.

The J gene is TRBJ1-2, the V gene TRBV5-1, with D possibly TRBD1 on 5 matching bases. CDR1 and CDR2 from the germline V gene are SGHRS and YFSETQ. The CDR3 runs to 15 residues. V dropped 3 bases and J dropped 5 bases, with 17 bases sitting between them. The CDR3 reads CASSSSGDVEYGYTF. The CDR3 DNA is TGCGCCAGCAGCTCCTCCGGGGACGTTGAATATGGCTACACCTTC.

The chain joins TRBV10-3 to TRBJ2-7; 8 bases fit TRBD1. Germline V gives CDR1 ENHRY, CDR2 SYGVKD. The CDR3 is 15 residues long. Germline trimming cut 6 bases from V and 0 bases from J; bases unmatched to any gene: 7. The CDR3 here is CAIREGQVYSYEQYF. The DNA of the CDR3 is TGTGCCATCAGGGAGGGACAGGTATACTCCTACGAGCAGTACTTC.

The chain recombines TRBV15 with TRBJ2-7; TRBD2 matches at 11 bases. The CDR3 spans 15 residues. CDR1 is LNHNV, CDR2 YYDKDF, per germline (reference sequence). Unmatched junction bases numbered 5, after V lost 5 bases and J lost 2 bases. CDR3 DNA sequence: TGTGCCACCAGCGGCTCTAGCGGGAGGCCCTACGAGCAGTACTTC. Protein product: CATSGSSGRPYEQYF.